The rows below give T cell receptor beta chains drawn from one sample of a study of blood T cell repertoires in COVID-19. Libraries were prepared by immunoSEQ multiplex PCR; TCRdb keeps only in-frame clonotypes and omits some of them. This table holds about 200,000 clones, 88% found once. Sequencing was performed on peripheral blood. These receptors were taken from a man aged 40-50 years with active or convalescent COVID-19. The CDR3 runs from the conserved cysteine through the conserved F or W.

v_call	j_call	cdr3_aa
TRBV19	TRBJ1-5	CASTLGQGFGQPQHF
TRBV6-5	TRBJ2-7	CAGGQGRGYEQYF
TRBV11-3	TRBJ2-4	CASSPTRTGNIQYF
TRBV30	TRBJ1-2	CAWTLGGLNYGYTF
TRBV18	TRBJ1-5	CASSPLGRLNQPQHF
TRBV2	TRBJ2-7	CATAGQGKHEQYF
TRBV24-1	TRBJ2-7	CATSDLDRGAYEQYF
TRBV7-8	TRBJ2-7	CASSRTTLYEQYF
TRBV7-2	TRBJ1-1	CASSSSGSGGAFF
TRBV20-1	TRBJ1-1	CSACGDRGTEAFF
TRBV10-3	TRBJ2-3	CAISESPSGRVTDTQYF
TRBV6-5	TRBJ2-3	CASRGSTDTQYF
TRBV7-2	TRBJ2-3	CASRTGGPADTQYF
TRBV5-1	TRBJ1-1	CASSLGVRYTEAFF
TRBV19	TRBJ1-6	CASSIPGNSPLHF
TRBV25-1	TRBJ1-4	CASSDGRGGEKLFF
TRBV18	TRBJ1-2	CASSPGQLNYGYTF
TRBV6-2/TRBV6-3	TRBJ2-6	CASSPPVGANVLTF
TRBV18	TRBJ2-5	CASSPPGLKETQYF
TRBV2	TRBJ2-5	CASGAAETQYF
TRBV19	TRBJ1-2	CASVPTRLTGSFGGYTF
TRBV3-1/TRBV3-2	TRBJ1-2	CASSPDRGDFNGYTF
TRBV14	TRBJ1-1	CASSQDIFGGEAFF
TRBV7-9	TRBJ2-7	CASEQAGGYEQYF
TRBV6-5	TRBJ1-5	CASSYQGWGSNQPQHF
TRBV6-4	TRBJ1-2	CASARDSGYGYTF
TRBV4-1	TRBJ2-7	CASSQGPSGNEQYF
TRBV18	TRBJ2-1	CASFTSPNNEQFF
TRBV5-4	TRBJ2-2	CASSPGQGRNTGELFF
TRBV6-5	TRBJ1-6	CASSYGGQLESPLHF
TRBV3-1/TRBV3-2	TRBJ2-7	CASSQEITGLYSYEQYF
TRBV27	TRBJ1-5	CASSSPGQGNQPQHF
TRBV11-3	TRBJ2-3	CASSYHDRRSTDTQYF
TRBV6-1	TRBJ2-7	CASSESGTGGYEQYF
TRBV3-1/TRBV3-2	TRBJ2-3	CASSRQSPTDTQYF
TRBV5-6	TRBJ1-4	CASSPFLDRASNEKLFF
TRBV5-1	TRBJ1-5	CASSTGDSDNQPQHF
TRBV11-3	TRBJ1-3	CASSLTAGTGDGNTIYF
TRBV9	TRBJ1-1	CASSVGSAGDTEAFF
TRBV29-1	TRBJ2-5	CSVGGGKLEPETQYF
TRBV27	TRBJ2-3	CASSPYLAETDTQYF